A single sample gave rise to the 24 T cell receptor beta chains below, sequenced in a study of T cell repertoires in cytomegalovirus infection. TCRdb re-analysed the reads in MiXCR, keeping a single row per CDR3 protein. The sample lists 150,000 to 200,000 distinct CDR3 sequences, roughly 27% occurring once. Sequenced material: PBMCs. These receptors originate from a human donor in good health (CMV status not recorded). Some clones in this sample may be carry-over from other donors' samples.

The J gene is TRBJ1-3, the V gene TRBV20-1, with D unresolved. This CDR3 comprises 12 residues. Germline V lookup: CDR1 DFQATT, CDR2 SNEGSKA (reference sequence). Trimming removed 6 bases from V and 4 bases from J, with 10 bases in between. The CDR3 loop reads CSAREGGNTIYF. The CDR3 DNA reads TGCAGTGCCCGGGAGGGAGGAAACACCATATATTTT.

The chain joins TRBV5-5 to TRBJ1-5, with 8 positions matching TRBD1. CDR3 length: 15 amino acids. Looked up from germline, CDR1 is SGHKS and CDR2 is YYEKEE (reference sequence). Unmatched junction bases numbered 7, after V lost 2 bases and J lost 6 bases. The CDR3 loop is CASSLGQGGFQPQHF. The CDR3 DNA reads as TGTGCCAGCAGCTTAGGACAGGGTGGGTTTCAGCCCCAGCATTTT.

This chain links TRBV18 with TRBJ1-2; D might be TRBD1 (5 bases). The CDR3 contains 14 residues. Trimming shortened V by 3 bases and J by 7 bases, and 15 bases separated the two germline ends. Germline CDR1 KGHSH, CDR2 LQKENI. This chain's CDR3 is CASSPPGGKSGYTF. The CDR3 nucleotides are TGTGCCAGCTCACCGCCCGGGGGTAAATCTGGCTACACCTTC.

This chain uses TRBV12-3 or TRBV12-4 with TRBJ1-2; D gene unclear. The CDR3 contains 14 residues. V dropped 3 bases and J dropped 2 bases, with 10 bases sitting between them. CDR3 sequence: CASSLVGKNYGYTF. In DNA form, the CDR3 reads TGTGCCAGCAGTTTGGTGGGAAAGAACTATGGCTACACCTTC.

This clonotype came up many times. This chain joins TRBV7-2 and TRBJ1-5, with D perhaps TRBD1 (6 bases). Trimming cost V 5 bases and J 4 bases, with 21 bases left between them. Germline V gives CDR1 SGHTA, CDR2 FQGNSA. This CDR3 is built from 17 residues. The CDR3 DNA reads TGTGCCAGCAGCATAGAGTGGGGGGCGGAAGGTAATCAGCCCCAGCATTTT. Translation gives CASSIEWGAEGNQPQHF.

This clonotype was picked up one time. The CDR3 coding sequence is TGTGCCAGCAGCCCGATGGCCAACGTCCTGACTTTC. It translates to CASSPMANVLTF. The chain links TRBV12-3 or TRBV12-4 to TRBJ2-6, with D uncertain. The CDR3 is made up of 12 amino acids. Trimming cost V 6 bases and J 6 bases, with 6 bases left between them.

The chain couples TRBV4-1 to TRBJ1-1; D uncertain. V was trimmed by 0 bases and J by 5 bases, leaving 16 bases between them. Looked up from germline, CDR1 is MGHRA and CDR2 is YSYEKL. There are 16 residues in the CDR3. The CDR3 loop reads CASSQEHGPRRTEAFF. The CDR3 DNA reads as TGCGCCAGCAGCCAAGAACATGGACCTCGACGAACTGAAGCTTTCTTT.

Of note for this clonotype: The junction departs from the called germline gene at one end, perhaps through a read error. This sequence joins TRBV18 and TRBJ1-5; D call uncertain. The CDR3 runs 13 residues. Germline CDR1 KGHSH, CDR2 LQKENI. The CDR3 DNA follows: TGTGCCAGCTCAGCACCCTCCCAAGAGCCCCAGCATTTT. Protein sequence: CASSAPSQEPQHF.

This sequence joins TRBV7-4 and TRBJ1-4; perhaps TRBD1 as D (5 bases). Germline CDR1 reads SGHVT; CDR2 reads SQSDAQ. The CDR3 is 15 amino acids. Trimming removed 4 bases from V and 8 bases from J, with 17 bases in between. CDR3 DNA sequence: TGTGCCAGCAGCTCTAGCCTCAGGGAAGCCGAAAAACTGTTTTTT. It encodes CASSSSLREAEKLFF. The variable domain in full, with the rest retrieved from reference TRBV7-4 and TRBJ1-4, is GAGVSQSPRYKVAKRGRDVALRCDSISGHVTLYWYRQTLGQGSEVLTYSQSDAQRDKSGRPSGRFSAERPERSVSTLKIQRTEQGDSAVYLCASSSSLREAEKLFFGSGTQLSVL.

In its sample, this clonotype was seen a few times. The CDR3, as DNA: TGTGCCAGCAGTTACTCCGACAGGGTTGTTGGCTACACCTTC. Residues: CASSYSDRVVGYTF. This sequence joins TRBV6-2 or TRBV6-3 and TRBJ1-2, with 7 bases fitting TRBD1. The CDR3 loop spans 14 amino acids. Germline V gene sequence: CDR1 MNHEY, CDR2 SVGEGT. V shed 0 bases, J shed 7 bases, and the junction held 5 bases outside the gene matches.

Comment on this clonotype: Compared with germline, one end of the junction differs, possibly owing to a read error. The CDR3 DNA reads TGTGCCAGCAGGTTAGAGGGGAGCAGCAATCAGCCCCAGCATTTT. Protein: CASRLEGSSNQPQHF. The rearrangement uses TRBV12-3 or TRBV12-4 and TRBJ1-5; the D gene is possibly TRBD1 (5 bases). The CDR3 extends over 15 amino acids.

V usage is TRBV20-1 and J usage is TRBJ2-3; D is undetermined. V shed 6 bases and J shed 5 bases, with 9 bases lying between them. This CDR3 is 11 amino acids long. Germline V gives CDR1 DFQATT, CDR2 SNEGSKA (reference sequence). Here the CDR3 reads CSADSLDTQYF. As DNA, the CDR3 is TGCAGTGCCGACTCCCTAGATACGCAGTATTTT.

The chain couples TRBV11-3 to TRBJ2-7; D may be TRBD2 (5 bases). The CDR3 is 15 amino acids. V dropped 1 base and J dropped 5 bases, with 15 bases sitting between them. Per germline, CDR1 SGHNT and CDR2 YENEEA. The CDR3: CASSLGLGDWDEQYF. In nucleotides, the CDR3 is TGTGCCAGCAGCTTAGGACTGGGAGATTGGGACGAGCAGTACTTC.

The sample holds many counts of this clonotype. The chain carries TRBV7-2 and TRBJ1-1, with TRBD1 matching 8 bases. V dropped 5 bases and J dropped 2; count of bases not matched to a gene: 4. The length of the CDR3 is 14 residues. The germline V gene has CDR1 SGHTA and CDR2 FQGNSA. The CDR3 loop reads CASSEQGDNTEAFF. In DNA, the CDR3 is TGTGCCAGCAGCGAACAGGGGGATAACACTGAAGCTTTCTTT. Based on the CDR3 plus reference TRBV7-2 and TRBJ1-1, the full variable domain is GAGVSQSPSNKVTEKGKDVELRCDPISGHTALYWYRQSLGQGLEFLIYFQGNSAPDKSGLPSDRFSAERTGGSVSTLTIQRTQQEDSAVYLCASSEQGDNTEAFFGQGTRLTVV.

This chain links TRBV7-2 with TRBJ1-1; TRBD1 agrees at 7 bases. This CDR3 is 13 amino acids long. Unmatched junction bases numbered 4, after V lost 2 bases and J lost 7 bases. Germline loops: CDR1 SGHTA, CDR2 FQGNSA. CDR3 residues: CASSLLRTGEAFF. The CDR3 region has the DNA TGTGCCAGCAGCTTACTCAGGACAGGTGAAGCTTTCTTT.

The chain joins TRBV4-1 to TRBJ2-6; a weak D match, TRBD2 (5 bases). Per the germline V gene, CDR1 is MGHRA and CDR2 is YSYEKL. The CDR3 covers 17 residues. V lost 0 bases to trimming and J lost 0 bases, with 9 bases between them. CDR3 in DNA: TGCGCCAGCAGCCAAGATCGAGCGGTCTCTGGGGCCAACGTCCTGACTTTC. Protein sequence: CASSQDRAVSGANVLTF.

The V gene is TRBV10-2, the J gene TRBJ1-1, with D perhaps TRBD1 (5 bases). V lost 8 bases and J 7 bases, leaving 14 bases between the germline ends. The CDR3 covers 12 residues. CDR1 is WSHSY, CDR2 SAAADI, per germline. CDR3 sequence (DNA): TGCGCCAGCGCACAGGCAACGCTTGAAGCTTTCTTT. Its protein is CASAQATLEAFF.

V usage is TRBV7-2 and J usage is TRBJ1-1, with a possible D match to TRBD1 (6 bases). This CDR3 comprises 14 residues. The germline CDR1 and CDR2 sequences are SGHTA and FQGNSA. Trimming left V 8 bases short and J 3 bases short, with 16 bases between. CDR3 protein: CASAPTEGDTEAFF. CDR3 bases: TGTGCCAGCGCCCCGACGGAGGGGGACACTGAAGCTTTCTTT.

This clonotype was seen a handful of times. The V call is TRBV5-6, the J call TRBJ2-3; TRBD2 matches 7 bases. This CDR3 has 17 residues. The V segment lost 0 bases and the J segment 1 base; nucleotides outside the gene matches: 8. Per the germline V gene, CDR1 is SGHDT and CDR2 is YYEEEE. The CDR3 nucleotides read TGTGCCAGCAGCTTGGAACTAGCGAAGGAGGGCACAGATACGCAGTATTTT. Translating gives CASSLELAKEGTDTQYF. Full variable domain (outside the CDR3, taken from reference TRBV5-6 and TRBJ2-3): DAGVTQSPTHLIKTRGQQVTLRCSPKSGHDTVSWYQQALGQGPQFIFQYYEEEERQRGNFPDRFSGHQFPNYSSELNVNALLLGDSALYLCASSLELAKEGTDTQYFGPGTRLTVL.

The table lists this clonotype with many counts. The chain links TRBV7-2 to TRBJ1-1; D may be TRBD1 (6 bases). Deletions cut 3 bases from V and 4 bases from J, with 12 bases between. Germline V gene sequence: CDR1 SGHTA, CDR2 FQGNSA. There are 14 residues in the CDR3. In DNA, the CDR3 is TGTGCCAGCAGCTTTGGGGGGCTAAGCACTGAAGCTTTCTTT. Protein product: CASSFGGLSTEAFF. The complete variable domain, with remaining parts taken from reference TRBV7-2 and TRBJ1-1, reads GAGVSQSPSNKVTEKGKDVELRCDPISGHTALYWYRQSLGQGLEFLIYFQGNSAPDKSGLPSDRFSAERTGGSVSTLTIQRTQQEDSAVYLCASSFGGLSTEAFFGQGTRLTVV.

This sequence joins TRBV5-6 and TRBJ2-3; D is unclear. There are 14 residues in the CDR3. The V end lost 0 bases, the J end lost 5 bases, and 10 bases lay between the germline ends. Germline V gives CDR1 SGHDT, CDR2 YYEEEE. In DNA form, the CDR3 reads TGTGCCAGCAGCTTGGCTTTCAGAGGAGATACGCAGTATTTT. Residues: CASSLAFRGDTQYF. The full variable domain, rest sourced from reference TRBV5-6 and TRBJ2-3, is DAGVTQSPTHLIKTRGQQVTLRCSPKSGHDTVSWYQQALGQGPQFIFQYYEEEERQRGNFPDRFSGHQFPNYSSELNVNALLLGDSALYLCASSLAFRGDTQYFGPGTRLTVL.

This chain connects TRBV19 to TRBJ1-1, with 8 bases matching TRBD1. Losses at the gene ends were 4 bases for V and 1 base for J; bases not matched to a gene: 5. The CDR3 loop spans 15 amino acids. In germline, CDR1 is LNHDA, CDR2 SQIVND (reference sequence). The CDR3 region is CASSSRDRGNTEAFF. The DNA of the CDR3 is TGTGCCAGTAGTAGTCGCGACAGGGGGAACACTGAAGCTTTCTTT.

The chain uses TRBV3-1 and TRBJ2-1, with a weak D call TRBD1 (6 bases). Germline CDR1 is LGHDT and CDR2 is YNNKEL (reference sequence). Trimming shortened V by 0 bases and J by 13 bases, and 10 bases separated the two germline ends. This CDR3 spans 12 amino acids. The CDR3 loop is CASSQDLDSQFF. In nucleotides, the CDR3 is TGTGCCAGCAGCCAAGATTTGGACAGCCAGTTCTTC.

This sequence joins TRBV2 and TRBJ1-4; D may be TRBD1 (5 bases). V lost 8 bases, J lost 8 bases, and 15 bases lay in between. There are 13 residues in the CDR3. Germline CDR1 and CDR2: SNHLY and FYNNEI. Here the CDR3 reads CASYSRVREKLFF. The CDR3 DNA sequence: TGTGCCAGCTATTCCAGGGTGCGGGAAAAACTGTTTTTT.